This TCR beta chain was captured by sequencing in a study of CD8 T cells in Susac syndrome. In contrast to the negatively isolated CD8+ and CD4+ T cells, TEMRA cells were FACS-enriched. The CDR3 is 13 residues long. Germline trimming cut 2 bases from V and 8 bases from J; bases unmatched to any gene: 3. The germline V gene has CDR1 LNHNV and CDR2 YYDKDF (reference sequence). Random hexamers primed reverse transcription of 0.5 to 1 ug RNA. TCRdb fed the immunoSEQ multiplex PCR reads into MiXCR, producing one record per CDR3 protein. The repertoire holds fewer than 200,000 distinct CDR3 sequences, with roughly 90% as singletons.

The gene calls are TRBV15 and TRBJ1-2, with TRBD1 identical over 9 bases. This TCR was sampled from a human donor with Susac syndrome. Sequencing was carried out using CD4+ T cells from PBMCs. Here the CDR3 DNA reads TGTGCCACCAGCAGAACAGGGGGCGGGGGCTACACCTTC. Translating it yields CATSRTGGGGYTF.